Reported below is one T cell receptor (beta chain). Its binding antigen is unknown. Nothing much larger sits one base from this clone, and base qualities are not available. V was cut back by 2 bases and J by 2 bases, leaving a gap of 9 bases between them. CDR1 and CDR2 are read off the germline V gene as SGHDT and YYEEEE. CDR3 length: 14 amino acids, cysteine to phenylalanine. Only the CDR3 portion is preserved as DNA: 42 bases, with reading frame beginning at the first base. The sample belongs to a study of vaccination effects on CD4 cells after COVID-19 (dated 2022 in TCRdb). About the full investigation: In the ViraFEST assay, PBMC were stimulated with viral peptide pools, and TCR sequencing was then used to find antigen-specific CD4+ T cell clonotypes based on their expansion. Each participant received two doses of an mRNA SARS-CoV-2 vaccine, either BNT162b2 or mRNA-1273. Pre-vaccine samples from a couple of convalescent patients were drawn 16 days and one week before the first dose, 142 and 148 days after COVID-19 diagnosis. A few million PBMC per well were cultured in IMDM with roughly 5% human AB serum, around 10 IU/ml IL-2 and gentamicin, plus 10 ug/ml peptides. The study compared SARS-CoV-2 spike-specific CD4+ TCR repertoires before and after mRNA vaccination in COVID-19 convalescent patients and infection-naive vaccine recipients. Altogether, around eleven COVID-19 convalescent patients and several SARS-CoV-2-naive healthy vaccine recipients made up the full study. The Oncomine TCR Beta short-read assay on an Illumina iSeq 100 was used to sequence cultures from other donors in the study. Paper-wide results and their limitations: Both infection-induced and vaccine-induced clones contracted markedly at late post-vaccination timepoints, which is consistent with waning T cell responses. In convalescent patients, the post-vaccine spike-reactive repertoire consisted mainly of new vaccine-induced clones, largely distinct from infection-induced clones. Limitations of the study were the small number of convalescent patients and the absence of early post-infection timepoints.

After approximately 11 days of culture, CD4+ T cells were isolated with the EasySep CD4+ T cell isolation kit. PCR-confirmed SARS-CoV-2 infection had occurred in convalescent patients between March and December 2020, before the Alpha, Beta and Delta variants emerged in the United States. Half of the culture medium was replaced with fresh IL-2-containing medium on days 3 and 7. Unless noted otherwise, every peptide stimulation condition was cultured in triplicate wells. PBMC were separated from whole blood using Ficoll-Paque Plus gradient centrifugation and were then either cryopreserved at -140C or used fresh. Genomic DNA was extracted from cultured CD4+ T cells with the QIAamp micro DNA kit. To prepare the library, the immunoSEQ multiplex PCR assay was applied. DNA from the CD4+ T cells that had been cultured and isolated underwent TCR beta CDR3 sequencing. Regarding the original processing steps: Non-productive TCR sequences were removed, reads were trimmed to the CDR3 region, and CDR3s of at least 7 amino acids were retained. The MANAFEST web app was used to pick out antigen-specific clonotypes by comparing their expansion in peptide wells with that in reference cultures. To count as positive, a clone had to show expansion at FDR<0.05 compared with the reference and with all other wells, an odds ratio above 5, and a frequency above 0.1% in two replicate wells. A clonotype was defined as cross-reactive if the clonotype was significantly expanded both in SARS-CoV-2 spike wells and in at least one common cold coronavirus spike condition. Using the stringdist R package, CDR3 similarity was measured by Levenshtein distance, and unrooted trees were constructed with ape in R 3.6.1. TCRdb obtained this table from immuneACCESS and retained in-frame rearrangements with V and J assigned. These tables miss some clones; where compared with another copy, unresolved V genes account for less than half of the shortfall, and the remainder is unexplained. The V and J calls and clone size are taken from that table; D and trimming were inferred from the DNA. This sample holds 45,000 or so clones; 60% to 85% were observed only once. The biggest ten clones account for approximately 12% of the sample.

The rearrangement combines TRBV5-6 with TRBJ2-3; the D region possibly corresponds to TRBD1 (6 bases align). Sequences were derived from CD4+ T cells from PBMCs cultured without peptide, sampled before COVID-19 vaccination. This receptor was identified in a human donor who had a prior SARS-CoV-2 infection. This receptor has the CDR3 CASSFQGTTDTQYF. The sequenced DNA: TGTGCCAGCAGCTTCCAGGGGACCACAGATACGCAGTATTTT.